The rows below give T cell receptor beta chains drawn from one sample of a study of T cell changes during pregnancy in multiple sclerosis. Sequencing was performed with immunoSEQ multiplex PCR; in TCRdb, only in-frame clones are kept and a portion is missing. Among some 93,000 clones listed, 90% to 95% were seen once. The input for sequencing was peripheral blood, taken after pregnancy. Every receptor here comes from a female donor in good health, enrolled as a control in a pregnancy study. The CDR3 runs from the conserved cysteine through the conserved F or W. Each record gives: clone size, J gene, CDR3 length, V gene, CDR3 protein. Rows give clone size only sometimes, using once, few, many, or a class for an expanded clone.

>few|TRBJ2-7|14|TRBV5-1
CASSLGTGWGEQYF
>-|TRBJ1-2|15|TRBV5-1
CASSVEGARAAGYTF
>-|TRBJ2-1|14|TRBV6-6
CASSGTGGFNEQFF
>-|TRBJ2-3|17|TRBV4-2
CASSQSLARSSTDTQYF
>-|TRBJ2-6|18|TRBV7-6
CASSLYRGAVSGANVLTF
>-|TRBJ2-1|13|TRBV18
CASSPRQGNEQFF
>-|TRBJ1-5|13|TRBV29-1
CSGGWGEGQPQHF
>-|TRBJ1-1|14|TRBV21-1
CASCATYLNTEAFF
>-|TRBJ2-5|16|TRBV7-6
CASSPSGGAIQETQYF
>-|TRBJ2-2|16|TRBV5-1
CASSPLAGVGVGELFF
>-|TRBJ2-1|14|TRBV18
CASSPQGVYNEQFF
>once|TRBJ2-3|14|TRBV7-6
CASSPGLLTDTQYF
>-|TRBJ1-2|14|TRBV29-1
CSVTTGTQLGGYTF
>-|TRBJ2-7|13|TRBV27
CASSHRASYEQYF
>-|TRBJ2-7|17|TRBV7-6
CASSSSNSGTGRREQYF
>-|TRBJ1-1|14|TRBV2
CASAKGGADTEAFF
>-|TRBJ1-5|16|TRBV12-5
CASGPNDRETDPPQHF
>-|TRBJ2-7|14|TRBV6-5
CASSYRQGAYEQYF
>-|TRBJ1-5|14|TRBV7-3
CASSRDRDNQPQHF
>-|TRBJ2-7|13|TRBV15
CATSKTENYEQYF
>-|TRBJ2-2|16|TRBV7-6
CASSPLAGGLSGELFF
>-|TRBJ2-7|17|TRBV18
CASSPPGWARSSYEQYF
>few|TRBJ2-3|15|TRBV29-1
CSVEVLAGGSDTQYF
>-|TRBJ1-2|13|TRBV15
CATSLTGNYGYTF
>-|TRBJ1-4|17|TRBV4-2
CASSQGPLGPSDEKLFF
>-|TRBJ2-5|15|TRBV27
CASSLAQPYQETQYF
>-|TRBJ2-2|15|TRBV11-1
CASSQRDRVRGELFF
>-|TRBJ1-2|19|TRBV6-4
CASSDTKNDRAGFNYGYTF
>-|TRBJ1-5|15|TRBV6-1
CASSALDRGNQPQHF
>-|TRBJ2-2|14|TRBV2
CASSVRANTGELFF
>-|TRBJ1-1|14|TRBV11-2
CASSFGSQGTEAFF
>-|TRBJ2-7|15|TRBV7-2
CASRRPGTGDYEQYF
>few|TRBJ1-1|12|TRBV5-1
CASRTDRDIAFF
>-|TRBJ1-1|13|TRBV7-9
CAGTWPGGTEAFF
>-|TRBJ1-5|13|TRBV25-1
CASWTVEDQPQHF
>-|TRBJ2-5|15|TRBV5-6
CASSPGGAGAETQYF